This T cell receptor (beta chain) was sequenced during a study of T-cell memory formation after mild COVID-19. Findings of the study overall: Contracting clones localized mainly to CM and EM when CD4+ and mainly to EMRA when CD8+.

Libraries for TCRalpha and TCRbeta carried sample barcodes and unique molecular identifiers via 5'RACE. MiXCR was run by TCRdb on the 5' RACE reads, yielding one entry per CDR3 protein. The sample has 400,000 to 500,000 distinct CDR3 sequences, 24% seen once. This clonotype was detected a few times. Its antigen is as yet unknown. The sample consisted of PBMCs or a T cell subset sorted from them (not recorded which). This sequence was found in an adult woman who had mild COVID-19 (a few samples of this study predate the infection). Cell type and time point are not known.

The CDR3 bases are TGCAGCGTTGATCCCATGAGACAGATGGCTAACTATGGCTACACCTTC. This encodes CSVDPMRQMANYGYTF. The V and J genes are TRBV29-1 and TRBJ1-2; tentative D call: TRBD1 (5 bases). CDR3 length: 16 residues. Between the trimmed V and J ends, which lost 3 bases and 0 bases, there was a span of 17 bases. Germline values: CDR1 SQVTM, CDR2 ANQGSEA.